This passage covers 22 T cell receptor beta chains from one sample sequenced in a study of CD8 T cells in ankylosing spondylitis (TCRdb year 2017). The protocol used for the library was 5' RACE. The instrument was an Illumina HiSeq 2500. The public sequencing data were trimmed at Q25 with fastp and processed into clonotypes with MiXCR by TCRdb, which kept only in-frame beta chains. A single entry per CDR3 protein holds the most common genes and DNA from its merged rows. The sample profile shows 200,000 to 300,000 distinct CDR3 sequences; over 30% of them were found once. Approximately 4.4% of the sample is taken by the ten largest. What was sequenced was blood, either unsorted or a sorted T cell fraction (not recorded which). The receptors stem from a male donor with ankylosing spondylitis or in good health (not recorded which).

The V call is TRBV27, the J call TRBJ1-3; D is unresolved. The CDR3 is made up of 14 amino acids. The V gene lost 0 bases and the J gene lost 3 bases, with 6 bases spanning the gap. CDR1 and CDR2 (germline): MNHEY, SMNVEV (reference sequence). The CDR3 sequence is CASSLSSGGNTIYF. In nucleotides, the CDR3 is TGTGCCAGCAGTTTATCCTCCGGTGGAAACACCATATATTTT.

The chain uses TRBV5-6 and TRBJ1-5; D is possibly TRBD1 (6 bases). This CDR3 has 13 residues. Germline values: CDR1 SGHDT, CDR2 YYEEEE. V was pared by 1 base and J by 6 bases, with 8 bases between. CDR3: CASSLSRGQPQHF. CDR3 nucleotide sequence: TGTGCCAGCAGCTTGTCCAGGGGTCAGCCCCAGCATTTT.

This clonotype was seen a few times. The chain combines TRBV12-3 or TRBV12-4 with TRBJ2-7; D remains unclear. Trimming cost V 3 bases and J 9 bases, with 12 bases left between them. The CDR3 sequence is 12 residues long. The CDR3 is CASSFGSQAQYF. The DNA for the CDR3 is TGTGCCAGCAGTTTTGGCTCCCAGGCGCAGTACTTC.

This clonotype was detected many times. The CDR3 spells CATERRDEQYF. The DNA for the CDR3 is TGTGCCACCGAGCGGAGGGACGAGCAGTACTTC. V and J are TRBV15 and TRBJ2-7; D is possibly TRBD2 (6 bases). CDR1 LNHNV and CDR2 YYDKDF come from the germline V gene (reference sequence). CDR3 length: 11 amino acids. Trimming removed 8 bases at V and 5 bases at J, with 10 bases between.

J is TRBJ2-1 and V is TRBV10-3, with TRBD1 matching over 9 bases. Germline values: CDR1 ENHRY, CDR2 SYGVKD. V was pared by 6 bases and J by 8 bases, with 8 bases of the junction left unmatched. This CDR3 is 14 amino acids long. The CDR3 reads CAISVQGALDEQFF. The CDR3 DNA reads as TGTGCCATCAGCGTACAGGGGGCTTTGGATGAGCAGTTCTTC.

In this sample, this clonotype turned up a few times. The chain has TRBV6-1 and TRBJ2-1; 9 bases match TRBD1. The CDR3 contains 15 residues. With V trimmed by 7 bases and J by 3 bases, 7 bases remained unmatched. Per germline, CDR1 MNHNS and CDR2 SASEGT. For the CDR3, the DNA is TGTGCCAGCAAAACCGGGACAGGGCGCTACAATGAGCAGTTCTTC. Amino acids: CASKTGTGRYNEQFF.

This clonotype was picked up a small number of times. The chain recombines TRBV29-1 with TRBJ2-7; unclear D gene. Looked up from germline, CDR1 is SQVTM and CDR2 is ANQGSEA. The CDR3 has 13 residues. Trimming removed 3 bases from V and 1 base from J, with 10 bases in between. Here the CDR3 reads CSVDCDGSYEQYF. In DNA form, the CDR3 reads TGCAGCGTTGACTGCGACGGTTCCTACGAGCAGTACTTC.

This clonotype has only a few counts. The V and J genes are TRBV6-1 and TRBJ2-7, with 10 bases matching TRBD1. The CDR3 has 15 residues. CDR1 is MNHNS, CDR2 SASEGT, per germline. V lost 6 bases, J lost 2 bases, and 7 bases stayed unmatched. This chain's CDR3 is CASRKSGTGAYEQYF. CDR3 DNA: TGTGCCAGCAGAAAATCCGGGACAGGGGCCTACGAGCAGTACTTC.

The chain couples TRBV27 to TRBJ1-1; TRBD1 matches 7 bases. Germline trimming cut 5 bases from V and 6 bases from J; bases unmatched to any gene: 18. This CDR3 comprises 17 residues. In germline, CDR1 is MNHEY, CDR2 SMNVEV (reference sequence). The CDR3 DNA sequence: TGTGCCAGCAGTCCTACCTCGGGACAGACATTTATTTCTGAAGCTTTCTTT. As protein: CASSPTSGQTFISEAFF.

This clonotype was observed a handful of times. V is TRBV12-3 or TRBV12-4 and J is TRBJ2-7; 7 positions agree with TRBD1. CDR3 length: 18 residues. V was clipped by 7 bases and J by 2 bases; unmatched bases: 20. The CDR3 DNA sequence: TGTGCCAGCACTAATTCCCCTCCACATGGGACAGAAGCCTACGAGCAGTACTTC. Translating gives CASTNSPPHGTEAYEQYF.

This clonotype came up a few times. V usage is TRBV20-1 and J usage is TRBJ1-1, with D possibly TRBD1 on 5 matching bases. V was shortened by 1 base and J by 4 bases, with 13 bases between the two germline ends. Germline CDR1 and CDR2: DFQATT and SNEGSKA (reference sequence). The CDR3 runs 14 residues. The CDR3 DNA reads TGCAGTGCTAGAGCGGGCAGCGGGGGCACTGAAGCTTTCTTT. The encoded protein is CSARAGSGGTEAFF.

J is TRBJ1-1 and V is TRBV12-3 or TRBV12-4; D is ambiguous. Trimming left V 5 bases short and J 7 bases short, with 8 bases between. The CDR3 is 11 residues long. The CDR3, as DNA: TGTGCCAGCAGTATTCTCTATGAAGCTTTCTTT. It is translated as CASSILYEAFF.

In its sample, this clonotype was seen many times. The chain combines TRBV10-3 with TRBJ2-3; maybe TRBD2 (5 bases). The CDR3 covers 13 residues. Germline lookup yields CDR1 ENHRY and CDR2 SYGVKD. Trimming took 2 bases from V and 5 from J, leaving 8 bases between them. The DNA for the CDR3 is TGTGCCATCAGTGAGCTAGAGGGAGATACGCAGTATTTT. It translates to CAISELEGDTQYF.

This clonotype has only a few counts. This rearrangement joins TRBV27 to TRBJ2-1; D is perhaps TRBD1 (5 bases). CDR1 MNHEY and CDR2 SMNVEV come from the germline V gene (reference sequence). CDR3 length: 19 residues. The V gene lost 4 bases and the J gene lost 4 bases, with 26 bases spanning the gap. CDR3 bases: TGTGCCAGCAGTTCAGGCCGGCCAGGGTCCCCCCAAATTTACAATGAGCAGTTCTTC. It translates to CASSSGRPGSPQIYNEQFF.

The chain recombines TRBV5-1 with TRBJ2-1; D possibly corresponds to TRBD1 (6 bases). Between the trimmed V and J ends, which lost 4 bases and 2 bases, there was a span of 13 bases. There are 15 residues in the CDR3. The V gene's germline CDR1 is SGHRS and CDR2 YFSETQ. The CDR3 protein is CASSLQGPPYNEQFF. CDR3 nucleotides: TGCGCCAGCAGCCTCCAGGGGCCACCCTACAATGAGCAGTTCTTC.

This clonotype was counted only a few times. The chain is built from TRBV9 and TRBJ1-3; 7 bases map to TRBD1. CDR1 is SGDLS, CDR2 YYNGEE, per germline. Trimming at V came to 3 bases and at J to 2 bases, leaving 11 bases not matched to a gene. The CDR3 sequence is 17 residues long. CDR3 DNA: TGTGCCAGCAGCGCCTCCTTACCACAGGGGCCTGGAAACACCATATATTTT. Translated, it gives CASSASLPQGPGNTIYF.

The CDR3 coding sequence is TGTGCCAGCAGTGAATCTGCCACGAACACTGAAGCTTTCTTT. Its translation is CASSESATNTEAFF. The chain is built from TRBV25-1 and TRBJ1-1; D not certain. This CDR3 spans 14 amino acids. The germline gives CDR1 MGHDK, CDR2 SYGVNS. The ends were cut back, 1 base at V and 1 base at J, with 7 bases in the middle.

The rearrangement uses TRBV7-2 and TRBJ1-2; 7 nucleotides align to TRBD1. Germline CDR1 is SGHTA and CDR2 is FQGNSA. CDR3 length: 15 amino acids. V was pared by 0 bases and J by 4 bases, with 5 bases of the junction left unmatched. CDR3 sequence: CASSLAGTVGYGYTF. In DNA form, the CDR3 reads TGTGCCAGCAGCTTAGCAGGGACAGTTGGCTATGGCTACACCTTC.

The table lists this clonotype with a few counts. The chain carries TRBV29-1 and TRBJ1-2; 9 nucleotides line up with TRBD1. CDR1 is SQVTM, CDR2 ANQGSEA, per germline. CDR3 length: 13 amino acids. V shed 6 bases, J shed 4 bases, and the junction held 6 bases outside the gene matches. DNA for the CDR3: TGCAGCGTCGGGACAGGGTGGGGCTATGGCTACACCTTC. The encoded protein is CSVGTGWGYGYTF.

The V and J genes are TRBV27 and TRBJ1-6; perhaps TRBD1 as D (5 bases). V lost 5 bases and J 9 bases, leaving 14 bases between the germline ends. The V gene's germline CDR1 is MNHEY and CDR2 SMNVEV (reference sequence). The CDR3 runs 14 residues. CDR3 region: CASSPWSQGSPLHF. CDR3 DNA: TGTGCCAGCAGTCCCTGGTCTCAGGGTTCACCCCTCCACTTT.

This chain links TRBV12-3 or TRBV12-4 with TRBJ2-2, with D unclear. The CDR3 runs to 16 residues. Between the trimmed V and J ends, which lost 2 bases and 0 bases, there was a span of 10 bases. CDR3 amino acids: CASSLFITPNTGELFF. CDR3 coding DNA: TGTGCCAGCAGTTTATTTATTACACCGAACACCGGGGAGCTGTTTTTT.

This clonotype was detected only a few times. The CDR3 nucleotides read TGCAGCGTTGAAGATCCTATGGGGGCAGTTGGTACGCAGTATTTT. Protein product: CSVEDPMGAVGTQYF. V usage is TRBV29-1 and J usage is TRBJ2-3, with D possibly TRBD1 on 6 matching bases. This CDR3 has 15 amino acids. Germline values: CDR1 SQVTM, CDR2 ANQGSEA. Trimming left V 0 bases short and J 8 bases short, with 18 bases between.